This TCR beta chain came from a study of cytomegalovirus exposure and HLA in healthy donors (dated by TCRdb to 2016 to 2017). Regarding the complete study: According to a later analysis, the 120 or so validation repertoires were produced on the same platform as the approximately 690 repertoires of the first cohort. Besides the first cohort of some 670 subjects, a separate validation cohort made up of 95 to 150 different subjects was used. The study was designed to test whether signatures of past pathogen exposure could be identified by cataloging public T cell receptors. To predict cytomegalovirus infection status, the study combined high-throughput TCR immunosequencing, statistical association of individual TCRs with disease status, and machine learning. The paper as a whole reports these results and caveats: A later analysis had no HLA typing for the validation cohort, so co-occurrence there was scored across all 110 or so repertoires. The study listed 150 to 200 TCR beta chains as associated with cytomegalovirus. In vitro tests confirmed that a few of the cytomegalovirus-associated TCR beta chains recognize cytomegalovirus antigens. The classifier was reported to diagnose cytomegalovirus status with high specificity and sensitivity in both the original and validation cohorts. The authors suggested that the approach could potentially be generalized to other disease states and immunological phenotypes. While some public TCRs were present in many individuals, most TCR sequences turned up only very rarely across donors. A later analysis found that TCRs clustered in the first cohort also tended to co-occur in the roughly 120 validation repertoires, with 94% of cluster scores above 0.

Comment on this clone: Its antigen remains unidentified. No quality values exist for individual bases; no much larger clone is one base distant.

Library generation was performed with the immunoSEQ multiplex PCR assay. The original pipeline was this. A statistical classification framework was built for diagnosing cytomegalovirus status from the catalog of TCR beta chain sequences. TCRdb stores this immuneACCESS table with in-frame sequences only. Part of the clones is absent; in the studies checked, under half of the shortfall reflects unresolved V genes, and no reason is known for the rest. V and J calls and clone size are as listed in that table; D and trimming were resolved from the DNA. The sample table shows 66,000 or so clones, and approximately 96% are seen once. The top ten constitute around 1.5% of the sample. CDR1 MGHRA and CDR2 YSYEKL were looked up in the germline V gene. The CDR3 spans 14 residues, from the cysteine through the phenylalanine. Only the CDR3 portion is preserved as DNA: 42 bases, with reading frame beginning at the first base. V is cut by 0 bases and J by 1 base, and the space between the germline ends is 6 bases.

The donors belonged to the validation cohort of 90 to 150 subjects, which was separate from the roughly 700-subject first cohort. The TCR originated in a woman aged 18-29 years in good health and CMV-seropositive. The rearrangement combines TRBV4-1 with TRBJ1-1, with the D gene not confidently named. Sequencing was done on a sample of PBMCs. This receptor has the CDR3 CASSQDLRNTEAFF. The base sequence is TGCGCCAGCAGCCAAGACCTCAGGAACACTGAAGCTTTCTTT.